What follows are 16 T cell receptor beta chains derived from one specimen sequenced in a study of blood T cell repertoires in COVID-19. This table comes from immunoSEQ multiplex PCR, and its TCRdb copy is limited to in-frame clones, with some not included. The repertoire has around 300,000 clones, roughly 86% of them found once; the top ten carry over 8%. The sequenced sample was peripheral blood. The source of these receptors is a young man with active or convalescent COVID-19.

The chain is built from TRBV7-6 and TRBJ2-7; D unclear. The V gene lost 4 bases and the J gene lost 3 bases, with 16 bases spanning the gap. The CDR3 sequence is 15 residues long. Looked up from germline, CDR1 is SGHVS and CDR2 is FNYEAQ. The CDR3 DNA follows: TGTGCCAGCAGCTGGTCACGTGCGGCAAACTACGAGCAGTACTTC. Protein: CASSWSRAANYEQYF.

The sample holds a few counts of this clone. The same CDR3 can be traced to other DNA sequences in this sample. The chain employs TRBV9 and TRBJ2-7; D unresolved. The germline V gene has CDR1 SGDLS and CDR2 YYNGEE. The CDR3 has 14 residues. V lost 0 bases and J 0 bases, leaving 7 bases between the germline ends. In nucleotides, the CDR3 is TGTGCCAGCAGCGTAGGAGGCAGCTCCTACGAGCAGTACTTC. Translating gives CASSVGGSSYEQYF.

The J gene is TRBJ2-2, the V gene TRBV6-2 or TRBV6-3; no clear D gene. The CDR3 length is 18 residues. Trimming cost V 0 bases and J 0 bases, with 14 bases left between them. CDR1 and CDR2 (germline): MNHEY, SVGEGT. The CDR3 spells CASSYSAGYYANTGELFF. The CDR3 DNA sequence: TGTGCCAGCAGTTACTCCGCCGGATACTACGCGAACACCGGGGAGCTGTTTTTT.

V gene TRBV6-5 combines with J gene TRBJ2-7; D gene ambiguous. This CDR3 has 14 residues. V lost 2 bases and J lost 2, with 10 bases in between. The germline CDR1 and CDR2 sequences are MNHEY and SVGAGI. CDR3 region: CASSYLTSTYEQYF. The CDR3 region has the DNA TGTGCCAGCAGTTACCTTACATCCACCTACGAGCAGTACTTC.

This clone has a single count. The chain links TRBV7-2 to TRBJ2-7; 7 nucleotides match TRBD1. Germline CDR1 reads SGHTA; CDR2 reads FQGNSA. J was trimmed by 0 bases and V by 3 bases; bases with no gene match: 5. This CDR3 has 15 residues. The DNA for the CDR3 is TGTGCCAGCAGCTTTGTGACAGGGAGCTCCTACGAGCAGTACTTC. Residues: CASSFVTGSSYEQYF.

The chain couples TRBV9 to TRBJ1-4; no clear D gene. The germline gives CDR1 SGDLS, CDR2 YYNGEE. V was cut by 4 bases and J by 5 bases, with 15 bases left in between. The CDR3 extends over 15 amino acids. The CDR3 nucleotides are TGTGCCAGCAGCCCGGGAGGGAGAGGGAATGAAAAACTGTTTTTT. Translation gives CASSPGGRGNEKLFF.

The V gene is TRBV6-6, the J gene TRBJ1-6; a possible D gene is TRBD1 (5 bases). The CDR3 covers 16 residues. Germline V gene sequence: CDR1 MNHNY, CDR2 SVGAGI (reference sequence). The germline V and J ends were trimmed by 0 bases and 9 bases, with 15 bases remaining between them. The chain's CDR3 is CASSYSFGGSSSPLHF. CDR3 DNA sequence: TGTGCCAGCAGTTACTCTTTCGGGGGGTCCAGTTCACCCCTCCACTTT.

A single count supports this clone. This chain connects TRBV13 to TRBJ1-2, with D perhaps TRBD1 (5 bases). This CDR3 contains 14 residues. From germline, CDR1 is PRHDT and CDR2 FYEKMQ (reference sequence). The V and J ends lost 3 bases and 2 bases respectively, with 10 bases between them. The CDR3 region has the DNA TGTGCCAGCAGCTTCCAGGGTTCAAACTATGGCTACACCTTC. This gives the protein CASSFQGSNYGYTF.

V gene TRBV19 combines with J gene TRBJ2-5; 7 bases align to TRBD2. V was clipped by 6 bases and J by 5 bases; unmatched bases: 6. The CDR3 runs to 13 residues. CDR1 and CDR2 (germline): LNHDA, SQIVND (reference sequence). The CDR3 DNA is TGTGCCAGTAGAGGGCAGGGAGGGGAGACCCAGTACTTC. Translated, it gives CASRGQGGETQYF.

The sample holds a few counts of this clone. V and J are TRBV7-9 and TRBJ2-7; 7 bases map to TRBD1. V dropped 3 bases and J dropped 6; count of bases not matched to a gene: 2. CDR1 and CDR2 from the germline V gene are SEHNR and FQNEAQ (reference sequence). This CDR3 has 12 amino acids. The CDR3 DNA reads as TGTGCCAGCAGCTTGGGACAGCGCGAGCAGTACTTC. This translates into CASSLGQREQYF.

This clone is a singleton in its sample. The chain employs TRBV5-6 and TRBJ2-3; 9 bases are shared with TRBD1. Germline CDR1 and CDR2: SGHDT and YYEEEE. The CDR3 is 15 amino acids. With 0 bases clipped from V and 2 bases from J, the junction kept 1 base outside the gene matches. CDR3: CASSLGDRATDTQYF. CDR3 nucleotide sequence: TGTGCCAGCAGCTTGGGGGACAGGGCCACAGATACGCAGTATTTT.

The chain employs TRBV19 and TRBJ1-4; D is perhaps TRBD1 (6 bases). Germline CDR1 reads LNHDA; CDR2 reads SQIVND (reference sequence). The CDR3 covers 19 residues. The ends were cut back, 1 base at V and 7 bases at J, with 25 bases in the middle. CDR3 residues: CASSIGAGVRGSLPEKLFF. CDR3 coding DNA: TGTGCCAGTAGTATAGGCGCAGGGGTACGAGGATCTCTGCCTGAAAAACTGTTTTTT.

The chain joins TRBV13 to TRBJ2-7; 7 bases are shared with TRBD1. The CDR3 covers 18 residues. With V trimmed by 5 bases and J by 3 bases, 19 bases remained unmatched. Germline-derived CDR1 and CDR2 are PRHDT and FYEKMQ (reference sequence). The CDR3 reads CASSRIGTALRGVYEQYF. The CDR3 region has the DNA TGTGCCAGCAGCCGAATCGGGACAGCACTACGTGGGGTCTACGAGCAGTACTTC.

Of note for this clone: Other DNA variants within this sample encode the same CDR3. The V call is TRBV2, the J call TRBJ2-3, with 12 bases that match TRBD2. V was pared by 6 bases and J by 2 bases, with 3 bases of the junction left unmatched. Germline CDR1 SNHLY, CDR2 FYNNEI. This CDR3 comprises 15 residues. CDR3 loop: CASRLAGGPTDTQYF. CDR3 sequence (DNA): TGTGCCAGCAGGCTAGCGGGGGGGCCCACAGATACGCAGTATTTT. The full variable domain, its missing parts supplied by reference TRBV2 and TRBJ2-3, is EPEVTQTPSHQVTQMGQEVILRCVPISNHLYFYWYRQILGQKVEFLVSFYNNEISEKSEIFDDQFSVERPDGSNFTLKIRSTKLEDSAMYFCASRLAGGPTDTQYFGPGTRLTVL.

The chain has TRBV27 and TRBJ2-1; a weak D match, TRBD1 (6 bases). Per the germline V gene, CDR1 is MNHEY and CDR2 is SMNVEV (reference sequence). The V and J ends lost 1 base and 6 bases respectively, with 16 bases between them. The CDR3 is 16 amino acids. Written as DNA, the CDR3 is TGTGCCAGCAGTTTATACACAGGGAGCTTAGGCAATGAGCAGTTCTTC. As protein: CASSLYTGSLGNEQFF.

This clone was detected only a few times. The chain employs TRBV19 and TRBJ1-1; D remains unclear. Germline CDR1 is LNHDA and CDR2 is SQIVND (reference sequence). Trimming took 4 bases from V and 0 from J, leaving 9 bases between them. The CDR3 has 14 residues. The CDR3 DNA sequence: TGTGCCAGTAGTACAACATCCTTGAACACTGAAGCTTTCTTT. It specifies CASSTTSLNTEAFF. The entire variable domain, with the rest obtained from reference TRBV19 and TRBJ1-1, is as follows: DGGITQSPKYLFRKEGQNVTLSCEQNLNHDAMYWYRQDPGQGLRLIYYSQIVNDFQKGDIAEGYSVSREKKESFPLTVTSAQKNPTAFYLCASSTTSLNTEAFFGQGTRLTVV.